Below, one TCR beta chain is given with its context. This CDR3 is 18 amino acids long. In germline, CDR1 is MGHRA, CDR2 YSYEKL. V lost 2 bases to trimming and J lost 1 base; unmatched junction nucleotides: 8. The source of the sample is a study of blood T cell repertoires in COVID-19. On the study more broadly: Sites across the United States, Italy and Spain contributed samples from acute and convalescent COVID-19. The analysed material was cDNA or gDNA that came from T cells, B-cell-depleted T cells, or PBMCs.

Original processing methods: Reference gene primer amplification in the assay estimated nucleated cell counts. Clones were sequenced by immunoSEQ multiplex PCR, and TCRdb holds only the in-frame ones, with some missing. V and J calls and clone size are given by that table; D and trimming were obtained from the DNA. The table has 60,000 to 85,000 clones, 60% to 80% seen once. Sequences were obtained from peripheral blood. The rearrangement joins TRBV4-1 to TRBJ2-5, with 12 nucleotides matching TRBD2. The sequence was obtained from a woman aged 60-75 years with acute or convalescent COVID-19. The CDR3: CASSQLSSGGAGQETQYF. As DNA, the CDR3 is TGCGCCAGCAGCCAATTGTCTAGCGGGGGGGCTGGCCAAGAGACCCAGTACTTC.